These 11 T cell receptor beta chains were all obtained from the same sample, sequenced in a study of shared clonotypes between healthy human individuals. Measured with immunoSEQ multiplex PCR; TCRdb has only the in-frame clones, and not every one. Among about 1 million clones, approximately 72% were seen once, and the ten largest hold less than 1.5%. The sample consisted of memory CD4+ T cells sorted from blood. As for subset: CD45RA-negative fraction. The receptors were sampled from a young man in good health.

The chain joins TRBV7-2 to TRBJ2-7; tentative D call: TRBD1 (6 bases). V shed 5 bases and J shed 1 base, with 15 bases lying between them. Germline values: CDR1 SGHTA, CDR2 FQGNSA. There are 15 residues in the CDR3. CDR3 protein: CASSLDRLSSYEQYF. CDR3 DNA: TGTGCCAGCAGCCTAGACAGGTTAAGTTCCTACGAGCAGTACTTC.

The J gene is TRBJ2-1, the V gene TRBV7-9, with 12 bases matching TRBD2. J gave up 0 bases and V 5 bases, and 5 bases lay outside the gene matches. CDR1 is SEHNR, CDR2 FQNEAQ, per germline (reference sequence). This CDR3 comprises 17 residues. The CDR3 DNA reads as TGTGCCAGCAGCGCCGGACTAGCGGGGAGCTCCTACAATGAGCAGTTCTTC. Translating gives CASSAGLAGSSYNEQFF.

The chain is built from TRBV4-1 and TRBJ1-5, with 9 nucleotides matching TRBD1. The V and J ends lost 0 bases and 0 bases, in that order; junction bases with no gene match: 3. The CDR3 extends over 17 amino acids. Germline values: CDR1 MGHRA, CDR2 YSYEKL. The CDR3 reads CASSQEGTGNSNQPQHF. Written as DNA, the CDR3 is TGCGCCAGCAGCCAAGAGGGGACAGGGAATAGCAATCAGCCCCAGCATTTT.

The chain combines TRBV7-9 with TRBJ1-4; 9 bases line up with TRBD1. Looked up from germline, CDR1 is SEHNR and CDR2 is FQNEAQ (reference sequence). Trimming cost V 4 bases and J 7 bases; bases outside gene matches: 4. The CDR3 spans 14 residues. The CDR3 loop is CASSSTGGREKLFF. In DNA, the CDR3 is TGTGCCAGCAGCTCAACAGGGGGCCGTGAAAAACTGTTTTTT.

The gene calls are TRBV6-6 and TRBJ1-2, with D possibly matching TRBD1 (5 bases). Germline CDR1 MNHNY, CDR2 SVGAGI (reference sequence). The CDR3 covers 11 residues. The V end lost 6 bases, the J end lost 3 bases, and 5 bases lay between the germline ends. CDR3 nucleotides: TGTGCCAGCAGACAGGACTATGGCTACACCTTC. Translating gives CASRQDYGYTF.

This chain connects TRBV14 to TRBJ1-6, with D tentatively TRBD1 (6 bases). Trimming shortened V by 3 bases and J by 7 bases, and 13 bases separated the two germline ends. This CDR3 contains 15 residues. CDR1 is SGHDN and CDR2 is FVKESK in the germline V gene. The CDR3 sequence: CASSHPTGTNSPLHF. In DNA form, the CDR3 reads TGTGCCAGCAGCCATCCAACAGGGACCAATTCACCCCTCCACTTT.

This clone was recorded once. The chain couples TRBV30 to TRBJ2-1; D not certain. V was shortened by 1 base and J by 8 bases, with 9 bases between the two germline ends. The CDR3 spans 12 residues. CDR1 and CDR2 (germline): GTSNPN, SVGIG (reference sequence). The CDR3 region is CAWSGGEYEQFF. The CDR3, as DNA: TGTGCCTGGAGTGGTGGTGAGTATGAGCAGTTCTTC. Supplemented by reference TRBV30 and TRBJ2-1, the full variable domain reads SQTIHQWPATLVQPVGSPLSLECTVEGTSNPNLYWYRQAAGRGLQLLFYSVGIGQISSEVPQNLSASRPQDRQFILSSKKLLLSDSGFYLCAWSGGEYEQFFGPGTRLTVL.

This chain joins TRBV6-6 and TRBJ2-2, with 7 bases fitting TRBD1. Germline loops: CDR1 MNHNY, CDR2 SVGAGI (reference sequence). V trimming: 7 bases; J trimming: 6 bases; junction bases outside the gene matches: 8. The CDR3 consists of 14 residues. The CDR3, as DNA: TGTGCCAGCACCCGAGACAGGGACGCCGGGGAGCTGTTTTTT. Translation gives CASTRDRDAGELFF.

The chain links TRBV30 to TRBJ1-3, with D tentatively TRBD1 (6 bases). CDR1 is GTSNPN and CDR2 is SVGIG in the germline V gene (reference sequence). V lost 0 bases, J lost 2 bases, and 14 bases lay in between. This CDR3 is 16 amino acids long. CDR3 sequence reads: CAWSVGGGGPGNTIYF. The CDR3 region has the DNA TGTGCCTGGAGTGTAGGGGGTGGGGGCCCTGGAAACACCATATATTTT. The variable domain in full, completed from reference TRBV30 and TRBJ1-3, reads SQTIHQWPATLVQPVGSPLSLECTVEGTSNPNLYWYRQAAGRGLQLLFYSVGIGQISSEVPQNLSASRPQDRQFILSSKKLLLSDSGFYLCAWSVGGGGPGNTIYFGEGSWLTVV.

The J gene is TRBJ2-3, the V gene TRBV19; D not resolved. Germline CDR1 and CDR2: LNHDA and SQIVND (reference sequence). CDR3 size: 14 residues. Trimming removed 5 bases from V and 3 bases from J, with 12 bases in between. Written as DNA, the CDR3 is TGTGCCAGTAGTGCTAGGACCCCTACAGATACGCAGTATTTT. Residues: CASSARTPTDTQYF.

The chain links TRBV7-9 to TRBJ1-2; D gene uncertain. Germline assignment: CDR1 SEHNR and CDR2 FQNEAQ (reference sequence). V was trimmed by 6 bases and J by 6 bases, leaving 14 bases between them. CDR3 size: 13 residues. CDR3 sequence (DNA): TGTGCCAGCAGTATAAGGGCGGGCGATGGCTACACCTTC. Amino acids: CASSIRAGDGYTF.